This record looks at one T cell receptor beta chain sequence and its context. A much larger clone differs by one base, so this may be a read error. Germline CDR1 and CDR2: SQVTM and ANQGSEA. The CDR3 is 13 amino acids. Trimming pared 2 bases from V and 6 bases from J, leaving 13 bases between. This record belongs to a study of breast tumors, draining lymph nodes, adjacent tissues. The lymph nodes were axillary draining lymph nodes from breast cancer patients. Using its own MiXCR run on the multiplex PCR reads, TCRdb lists one record per CDR3 protein. Counted here are roughly 120,000 distinct CDR3 sequences, around 20% occurring once; the ten biggest clones make up about 3.5%.

The chain couples TRBV29-1 to TRBJ1-2, with a weak D call TRBD1 (5 bases). The sequenced sample was axillary lymph node tissue. This TCR was recovered from a female donor with breast cancer. Some clones in this sample may be carry-over from other donors' samples. CDR3 sequence: CSVERQLNHGYTF. DNA for the CDR3: TGCAGCGTTGAAAGACAGTTAAACCATGGCTACACCTTC.